The present T cell receptor beta chain was sequenced within a study of blood T cell repertoires in COVID-19. The overall study: The United States, Italy and Spain provided the acute and convalescent COVID-19 samples. Sources were T cells, B-cell-depleted T cells, or PBMCs; the material itself was cDNA or gDNA.

Original analysis: Estimates of nucleated cell counts were drawn from the amplification of reference gene primers. Here immunoSEQ multiplex PCR was the method, and the copy in TCRdb shows in-frame clones only, minus some. V and J calls plus clone size are reproduced from that table; the DNA served to infer D and trimming. The sample lists 650,000 to 800,000 clones, 80% to 90% seen once, with roughly 0.26% in the top ten. CDR3 length equals 13 residues. Trimming cost V 4 bases and J 4 bases, with 9 bases left between them. CDR1 is KGHDR, CDR2 SFDVKD, per germline. This TCR was sampled from a woman aged 18-35 years with acute or convalescent COVID-19. Material for sequencing was peripheral blood. The V and J genes are TRBV24-1 and TRBJ1-2; D uncertain. The chain's CDR3 is CATSERSGYGYTF. DNA of the CDR3: TGTGCCACCAGTGAGAGGAGCGGCTATGGCTACACCTTC.